This is a list of T cell receptor beta chains from one sample in a study of cytomegalovirus exposure and HLA in healthy donors. The data were produced by immunoSEQ multiplex PCR, yet TCRdb's version contains in-frame clones alone and is incomplete. The repertoire holds 220,000 or so clones, about nine tenths seen once, with approximately 2% in the top ten. Material: PBMCs. All receptors derive from a woman under 30 in good health and CMV-seropositive. Each CDR3 is given with its conserved first and last residue. Each record gives: D gene, V gene, J gene, clone size, CDR3 DNA, CDR3 protein. D genes are given only for firm matches. A clone size is listed for some rows: how often the clone was seen (once, few, many), or a class if it is expanded.

d_call: -
v_call: TRBV4-1
j_call: TRBJ1-2
clone_size: -
cdr3_nt: TGCGCCAGCCAATCTTTTACAGGGTCCGCTTATGGCTACACCTTC
cdr3_aa: CASQSFTGSAYGYTF

d_call: TRBD2
v_call: TRBV11-3
j_call: TRBJ2-5
clone_size: few
cdr3_nt: TGTGCCAGCAGCCGTAGCGGGAGCGAGACCCAGTACTTC
cdr3_aa: CASSRSGSETQYF

d_call: -
v_call: TRBV18
j_call: TRBJ1-2
clone_size: -
cdr3_nt: TGTGCCAGCTCACCAGAACTTCGGGGCTATGGCTACACCTTC
cdr3_aa: CASSPELRGYGYTF

d_call: TRBD2
v_call: TRBV10-3
j_call: TRBJ2-7
clone_size: -
cdr3_nt: TGTGCCATCAGTGAGTCACCGGGACTAGCGCGAACCTACGAGCAGTACTTC
cdr3_aa: CAISESPGLARTYEQYF

d_call: -
v_call: TRBV28
j_call: TRBJ1-1
clone_size: once
cdr3_nt: TGTGCCAGCAGTCCCCCCCGTATGAACACTGAAGCTTTCTTT
cdr3_aa: CASSPPRMNTEAFF

d_call: -
v_call: TRBV28
j_call: TRBJ1-4
clone_size: -
cdr3_nt: TGTGCCAGCCAAGGGCGGGGGCTCGTTTTT
cdr3_aa: CASQGRGLVF

d_call: -
v_call: TRBV28
j_call: TRBJ1-3
clone_size: -
cdr3_nt: TGTGCCAGCAGTCCCCACTCGGTCTCTGGAAACACCATATATTTT
cdr3_aa: CASSPHSVSGNTIYF

d_call: -
v_call: TRBV29-1
j_call: TRBJ2-7
clone_size: -
cdr3_nt: TGCAGCGTTGAAGGTACGGGGGGCTCCGAGCAGTACTTC
cdr3_aa: CSVEGTGGSEQYF

d_call: TRBD1
v_call: TRBV6-1
j_call: TRBJ1-2
clone_size: -
cdr3_nt: TGTGCCAGCAGTGAAGCGCAGGGGGCACTCTATGGCTACACCTTC
cdr3_aa: CASSEAQGALYGYTF

d_call: TRBD2
v_call: TRBV6-1
j_call: TRBJ2-2
clone_size: -
cdr3_nt: TGTGCCAGCAGGACCAGCGGGATTGGGGTGGGGGAGCTGTTTTTT
cdr3_aa: CASRTSGIGVGELFF

d_call: TRBD1
v_call: TRBV7-2
j_call: TRBJ2-3
clone_size: -
cdr3_nt: TGTGCCAGCAGCTTTTTCTGGGACAGGGGAAATTACAAAGATACGCAGTATTTT
cdr3_aa: CASSFFWDRGNYKDTQYF

d_call: TRBD1
v_call: TRBV11-2
j_call: TRBJ1-2
clone_size: -
cdr3_nt: TGTGCCAGCAGCCCCACAGGGGGCAGAGGTGGCTACACCTTC
cdr3_aa: CASSPTGGRGGYTF

d_call: -
v_call: TRBV5-1
j_call: TRBJ2-6
clone_size: -
cdr3_nt: TGCGCCAGCAGCTTGGACCCCGTTCAGGCAAATCGTCCCCTTTCATCTGGGGCCAACGTCCTGACTTTC
cdr3_aa: CASSLDPVQANRPLSSGANVLTF

d_call: TRBD2
v_call: TRBV7-9
j_call: TRBJ2-1
clone_size: once
cdr3_nt: TGTGCCAGCAGCTTTAGCGGGAGGGAGCAGTTCTTC
cdr3_aa: CASSFSGREQFF

d_call: TRBD2
v_call: TRBV30
j_call: TRBJ2-1
clone_size: -
cdr3_nt: TGTGCCTGGAGTGTAGTGAGCGGGAGCTATGAGCAGTTCTTC
cdr3_aa: CAWSVVSGSYEQFF

d_call: TRBD2
v_call: TRBV4-2
j_call: TRBJ2-7
clone_size: -
cdr3_nt: TGTGCCAGCAGCCAAGCGGGACTAGCGGGAGCCTACGAGCAGTACTTC
cdr3_aa: CASSQAGLAGAYEQYF

d_call: -
v_call: TRBV2
j_call: TRBJ1-4
clone_size: -
cdr3_nt: TGTGCCAGTTCCCAGGACATACTTAATGAAAAACTGTTTTTT
cdr3_aa: CASSQDILNEKLFF

d_call: -
v_call: TRBV28
j_call: TRBJ1-3
clone_size: -
cdr3_nt: TGTGCCAGCAGCAACGGGGGAAGCTCTGGAAACACCATATATTTT
cdr3_aa: CASSNGGSSGNTIYF

d_call: -
v_call: TRBV5-8
j_call: TRBJ1-5
clone_size: -
cdr3_nt: TGTGCCAGCAGCTTGGTCCGGCCCCAGCATTTT
cdr3_aa: CASSLVRPQHF

d_call: TRBD1
v_call: TRBV5-1
j_call: TRBJ2-7
clone_size: -
cdr3_nt: TGCGCCAGCAGCTTGCAGGACAGGGGTAGCTACGAGCAGTACTTC
cdr3_aa: CASSLQDRGSYEQYF

d_call: TRBD1
v_call: TRBV30
j_call: TRBJ1-5
clone_size: -
cdr3_nt: TGTGCCTGGAGTGTACGACAGGGGGCCCAGCCCCAGCATTTT
cdr3_aa: CAWSVRQGAQPQHF

d_call: TRBD2
v_call: TRBV2
j_call: TRBJ2-1
clone_size: once
cdr3_nt: TGTGCCAGCAGGGCGGGAGGGCCAGATTTGAAGTTCTTC
cdr3_aa: CASRAGGPDLKFF